These T cell receptor beta chains were read from a single sample in a study of blood T cell repertoires in COVID-19. Measured with immunoSEQ multiplex PCR; TCRdb has only the in-frame clones, and not every one. Counted here are about 150,000 clones, 91% occurring once; the ten biggest clones make up 0.55%. The material sequenced was peripheral blood. These receptors were collected from a man aged 45-60 years with acute or convalescent COVID-19. CDR3s include the opening cysteine and the closing phenylalanine or tryptophan. The order of the fields is clone size, D gene, J gene, V gene, CDR3 DNA, CDR3 protein. D genes are given only for firm matches. Clone size is not always given. Where it is, it says once, few, many or a class for expanded clones.

>-|TRBD1|TRBJ1-5|TRBV5-5
TGTGCCAGCAGACCCGGGACAGGGTTCAATCAGCCCCAGCATTTT
CASRPGTGFNQPQHF
>-|TRBD1|TRBJ2-7|TRBV13
TGTGCCAGCAGCTTAGCGAGGGGACAGGGCCGGCTCGAGCAGTACTTC
CASSLARGQGRLEQYF
>-|-|TRBJ1-3|TRBV29-1
TGCAGCGTTGAACCACAGACAGGAAACACCATATATTTT
CSVEPQTGNTIYF
>once|-|TRBJ1-3|TRBV5-1
TGCGCCAGCAGCTTGGGTGACGGGGGATTTGGAAACACCATATATTTT
CASSLGDGGFGNTIYF
>-|-|TRBJ1-4|TRBV5-8
TGTGCCAGCAGCTTGGGTGGGGCCGGAGAAAAACTGTTTTTT
CASSLGGAGEKLFF
>few|-|TRBJ1-5|TRBV7-2
TGTGCCAGCAGCTTAGTTGGCGGTTTACTTAGCAATCAGCCCCAGCATTTT
CASSLVGGLLSNQPQHF
>-|-|TRBJ1-2|TRBV14
TGTGCCAGCAGCCAAGATGGGAGCTATGGCTACACCTTC
CASSQDGSYGYTF
>-|TRBD1|TRBJ1-4|TRBV6-2/TRBV6-3
TGTGCCAGCAGTTACTCCGGACAGGTTCCACCAAATGAAAAACTGTTTTTT
CASSYSGQVPPNEKLFF
>-|TRBD2|TRBJ2-3|TRBV9
TGTGCCAGCAGCGCTAGACTAGCGGTTCCCACAGATACGCAGTATTTT
CASSARLAVPTDTQYF
>once|TRBD1|TRBJ2-7|TRBV5-4
TGTGCCAGCAGCCCGAAGGACAGGATTAGCGAGCAGTACTTC
CASSPKDRISEQYF
>-|-|TRBJ2-7|TRBV7-2
TGTGCCAGCAGCTTAGTACTAGCCCGGGAGCAGTACTTC
CASSLVLAREQYF
>few|TRBD1|TRBJ1-2|TRBV28
TGTGCCAGCAGTCCTCACAGGGGTGGCTACACCTTC
CASSPHRGGYTF
>-|-|TRBJ2-2|TRBV3-1/TRBV3-2
TGTGCCAGCAGCCAACGGGGGGAGCTGTTTTTT
CASSQRGELFF
>-|TRBD1|TRBJ1-5|TRBV19
TGTGCCAGTAGCCCCCGGGACAGGTACTATAGCAATCAGCCCCAGCATTTT
CASSPRDRYYSNQPQHF
>-|-|TRBJ1-4|TRBV5-1
TGCGCCAGCAGCCAACCGGGGGGTGAGGAAAAACTGTTTTTT
CASSQPGGEEKLFF
>-|-|TRBJ2-3|TRBV6-5
TGTGCCAGCACCGAGACAGGAACAGATACGCAGTATTTT
CASTETGTDTQYF
>-|-|TRBJ2-1|TRBV29-1
TGCAGCGTTGATAGTTACAATGAGCAGTTCTTC
CSVDSYNEQFF
>few|TRBD2|TRBJ2-1|TRBV5-1
TGCGCCAGCAGCTTGGGTAGCGGGGGAATAAATGAGCAGTTCTTC
CASSLGSGGINEQFF
>once|TRBD2|TRBJ2-3|TRBV19
TGTGCCAGTAGTATTCTGAGCGGGACGAGCACAGATACGCAGTATTTT
CASSILSGTSTDTQYF